The TCR beta chain under discussion was sequenced for a study of long-term antiretroviral therapy in people with HIV. Whole-study results and caveats: With ART, diversity went up but was still lower than in transplant donor controls.

Version v3.0 of the immunoSEQ assay ran at survey level. Profiled with immunoSEQ multiplex PCR; TCRdb holds only in-frame clones, not every one. The table lists fewer than 35,000 clones, approximately 85% of them singletons. This clone was observed a few times. What it binds is not known. The ends were cut back, 3 bases at V and 3 bases at J, with 6 bases in the middle. CDR3 length: 12 amino acids. Germline CDR1 SEHNR, CDR2 FQNEAQ (reference sequence). Donors needed at least one pre-ART PBMC sample plus at least two post-ART samples. In the United States, treatment was given to all participants with HIV. Each sample contained about 1-10 million cryopreserved PBMC, thawed before DNA extraction.

The source is a man aged 18 to 30 with HIV. The source was unsorted PBMCs, collected about 3.5 years after starting antiretroviral therapy. The chain links TRBV7-9 to TRBJ2-7; D uncertain. The CDR3 protein is CASSFRSYEQYF. The CDR3 nucleotides read TGTGCCAGCAGCTTTAGAAGCTACGAGCAGTACTTC.